This TCR beta chain originates from a study of CD8+CD57+ T cells in acquired aplastic anemia. The CDR3 totals 15 residues. With V trimmed by 2 bases and J by 5 bases, 8 bases remained unmatched. CDR1 is SGHRS, CDR2 YFSETQ, per germline. General observations from the study: The number of CD8+ CDR3 sequences shared by patients and controls was around 30. For CD8+ Simpson's diversity, patients and controls showed no significant difference.

Genomic DNA constituted the template upon which TCR beta VDJ and CDR3 profiling was performed. TCRdb independently ran MiXCR on the reads; one entry per CDR3 protein. The sample has 150,000 to 200,000 distinct CDR3 sequences, roughly 48% seen once. Flow cytometry had shown expanded CD8+CD57+ cells in the patients chosen for sequencing. Points on this clonotype: No antigen is known for it.

This clonotype originated in a human donor with aplastic anemia. This rearrangement joins TRBV5-1 to TRBJ2-7, with 9 bases identical to TRBD1. The sample comprised sorted CD4+, CD8+, or CD8+CD57+ T cells (not recorded which) from PBMCs. CDR3 bases: TGCGCCAGCAGCTTCCCCCGGACAGGGGAGAACGAGCAGTACTTC. Protein sequence: CASSFPRTGENEQYF.